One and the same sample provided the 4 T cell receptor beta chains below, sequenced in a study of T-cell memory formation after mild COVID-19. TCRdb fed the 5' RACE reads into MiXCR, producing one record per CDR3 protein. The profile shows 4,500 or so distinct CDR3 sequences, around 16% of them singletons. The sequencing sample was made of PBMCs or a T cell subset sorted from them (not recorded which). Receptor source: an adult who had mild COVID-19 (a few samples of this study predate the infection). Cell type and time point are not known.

For the CDR3, the DNA is TGCGCCAGCAGCTTGGGACAGACGAACACCGGGGAGCTGTTTTTT. Translation: CASSLGQTNTGELFF. The J gene is TRBJ2-2, the V gene TRBV5-1, with D perhaps matching TRBD1 (5 bases). The CDR3 sequence is 15 residues long. CDR1 SGHRS and CDR2 YFSETQ come from the germline V gene. V dropped 0 bases and J dropped 0 bases, with 6 bases sitting between them.

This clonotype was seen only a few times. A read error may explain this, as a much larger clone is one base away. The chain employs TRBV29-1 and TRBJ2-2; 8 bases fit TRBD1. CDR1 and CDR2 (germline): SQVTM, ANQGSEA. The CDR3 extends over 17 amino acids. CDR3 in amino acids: CSVEESPGQGNTGELFF. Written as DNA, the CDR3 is TGCAGCGTCGAAGAGTCCCCTGGACAGGGGAACACCGGGGAGCTGTTTTTT.

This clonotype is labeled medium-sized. CDR3 coding DNA: TGTGCCAGCTCACTCGGGGGGGCTCGTTACAATGAGCAGTTCTTC. Its protein product is CASSLGGARYNEQFF. This chain links TRBV18 with TRBJ2-1; 8 bases are a match to TRBD2. Trimming cost V 4 bases and J 4 bases; bases outside gene matches: 6. The CDR3 totals 15 residues. In germline, CDR1 is KGHSH, CDR2 LQKENI.

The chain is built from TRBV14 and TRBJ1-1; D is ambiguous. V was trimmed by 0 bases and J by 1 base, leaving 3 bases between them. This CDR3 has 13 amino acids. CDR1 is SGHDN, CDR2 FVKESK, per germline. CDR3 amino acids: CASSQDQNTEAFF. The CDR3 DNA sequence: TGTGCCAGCAGCCAAGACCAGAACACTGAAGCTTTCTTT. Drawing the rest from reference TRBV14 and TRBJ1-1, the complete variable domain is EAGVTQFPSHSVIEKGQTVTLRCDPISGHDNLYWYRRVMGKEIKFLLHFVKESKQDESGMPNNRFLAERTGGTYSTLKVQPAELEDSGVYFCASSQDQNTEAFFGQGTRLTVV.